Listed here is a single T cell receptor (beta chain). All donors came from Russia, were Caucasian and healthy, and spanned ages about 6 to 90. Samples each had at least 6 micrograms of total RNA extracted. Sample-barcoded 5' priming and a J-beta primer mix drove a second PCR of roughly 6 to 12 cycles. Every sample gave at least 3 million paired-end reads containing CDR3. TCRdb analysed the 5' RACE reads with MiXCR anew, one entry per CDR3 protein. Here the sample spans approximately 900,000 distinct CDR3 sequences, roughly 50% being singletons. This entry is derived from a study of blood T cells in healthy people across ages. Sequencing was performed on blood. The source is a man between 25 and 39 years old in good health.

The CDR3 spells CSAPPGFGGYTF. DNA of the CDR3: TGCAGTGCCCCGCCAGGGTTTGGTGGCTACACCTTC. This chain uses TRBV20-1 with TRBJ1-2; TRBD1 might be the D (5 bases). CDR1 DFQATT and CDR2 SNEGSKA come from the germline V gene (reference sequence). This CDR3 comprises 12 residues. V lost 6 bases and J lost 7, with 15 bases in between.